One and the same sample provided the 22 T cell receptor beta chains below, sequenced in a study of blood T cell repertoires in COVID-19. Repertoires were generated with immunoSEQ multiplex PCR, while TCRdb's copy carries only in-frame clones and drops some. The repertoire includes 89,000 or so clones, approximately 86% of them detected once, and roughly an eighth sits in the top ten. The source material was peripheral blood. The receptors shown here come from a human donor in a cohort sampled during active COVID-19.

The rearrangement links TRBV7-6 to TRBJ2-5; TRBD2 matches at 7 bases. Germline CDR1 SGHVS, CDR2 FNYEAQ. The trim removed 6 bases at V and 4 bases at J, leaving 11 bases unmatched. This CDR3 spans 15 amino acids. The DNA of the CDR3 is TGTGCCAGCAGGTTCCATGCGGGAGAAGGAGAGACCCAGTACTTC. It specifies CASRFHAGEGETQYF. The entire variable domain, with the rest obtained from reference TRBV7-6 and TRBJ2-5, is as follows: GAGVSQSPRYKVTKRGQDVALRCDPISGHVSLYWYRQALGQGPEFLTYFNYEAQQDKSGLPNDRFSAERPEGSISTLTIQRTEQRDSAMYRCASRFHAGEGETQYFGPGTRLLVL.

The chain recombines TRBV18 with TRBJ1-6; 7 nucleotides agree with TRBD1. V lost 4 bases, J lost 5 bases, and 5 bases stayed unmatched. Germline V lookup: CDR1 KGHSH, CDR2 LQKENI. The CDR3 has 15 residues. CDR3 amino acids: CASSLEGADNSPLHF. CDR3 DNA sequence: TGTGCCAGCTCACTAGAGGGGGCTGATAATTCACCCCTCCACTTT.

This chain connects TRBV19 to TRBJ2-5; maybe TRBD1 (6 bases). The V and J ends lost 6 bases and 2 bases respectively, with 25 bases between them. CDR1 and CDR2 (germline): LNHDA, SQIVND (reference sequence). The CDR3 runs 18 residues. The CDR3 loop reads CASSLEESPGDRQETQYF. CDR3 coding DNA: TGTGCCAGTAGCCTAGAAGAGTCCCCAGGGGATCGGCAAGAGACCCAGTACTTC.

The chain recombines TRBV9 with TRBJ1-1; D gene unclear. The length of the CDR3 is 15 residues. Germline assignment: CDR1 SGDLS and CDR2 YYNGEE. V gave up 2 bases and J gave up 2 bases, with 13 bases separating them. The CDR3 sequence: CASSVRSLPNTEAFF. The CDR3 DNA reads as TGTGCCAGCAGCGTGAGATCCCTCCCTAACACTGAAGCTTTCTTT.

This sequence joins TRBV5-5 and TRBJ1-3, with 7 bases matching TRBD1. Germline lookup yields CDR1 SGHKS and CDR2 YYEKEE (reference sequence). The CDR3 is 16 residues long. The V and J ends lost 0 bases and 1 base, in that order; junction bases with no gene match: 4. The CDR3 DNA reads TGTGCCAGCAGCTTGGCAACCAGGGGGTCTGGAAACACCATATATTTT. Protein sequence: CASSLATRGSGNTIYF.

The chain is built from TRBV4-2 and TRBJ2-7; 10 positions agree with TRBD2. The CDR3 loop spans 15 amino acids. Germline CDR1 LGHNA, CDR2 YNFKEQ. V dropped 5 bases and J dropped 3; count of bases not matched to a gene: 7. In DNA, the CDR3 is TGTGCCAGCAGCACCCCTAGCGGGAGCAGCTACGAGCAGTACTTC. Translated: CASSTPSGSSYEQYF.

The V and J genes are TRBV7-6 and TRBJ1-2; D perhaps matches TRBD1 (5 bases). The CDR3 extends over 13 amino acids. Germline CDR1 SGHVS, CDR2 FNYEAQ. V lost 7 bases, J lost 3 bases, and 12 bases lay in between. DNA of the CDR3: TGTGCCAGCACCCCGGGGGGTGACTATGGCTACACCTTC. Its translation is CASTPGGDYGYTF.

The rearrangement joins TRBV7-2 to TRBJ2-7; TRBD1 matches at 10 bases. V shed 0 bases and J 6 bases; nucleotides not matched to a gene: 8. The CDR3 has 16 amino acids. The germline gives CDR1 SGHTA, CDR2 FQGNSA. The CDR3 sequence: CASSLAGTGVSGEQYF. The CDR3 coding sequence is TGTGCCAGCAGCTTAGCCGGGACAGGGGTGAGTGGCGAGCAGTACTTC.

As to this clone: One end of the junction fails to match germline, which may point to a read error. The V and J genes are TRBV7-6 and TRBJ1-4, with D hard to call. Germline V gene sequence: CDR1 SGHVS, CDR2 FNYEAQ. There are 12 residues in the CDR3. This chain's CDR3 is CASSRRLSGLVF. In DNA form, the CDR3 reads TGTGCCAGCAGCAGAAGGCTAAGCGGATTGGTTTTT.

The chain has TRBV6-2 or TRBV6-3 and TRBJ1-1, with 7 nucleotides matching TRBD1. The CDR3 sequence is 16 residues long. Trimming cost V 0 bases and J 6 bases; bases outside gene matches: 10. Per the germline V gene, CDR1 is MNHEY and CDR2 is SVGEGT. The CDR3 sequence is CASSYSRQGMGSEAFF. In nucleotides, the CDR3 is TGTGCCAGCAGTTACTCAAGACAGGGTATGGGGTCTGAAGCTTTCTTT.

The rearrangement uses TRBV2 and TRBJ2-1, with a tentative D call TRBD1 (6 bases). V gave up 4 bases and J gave up 5 bases, with 12 bases separating them. CDR3 length equals 14 residues. In germline, CDR1 is SNHLY, CDR2 FYNNEI. The DNA of the CDR3 is TGTGCCAGCAGTGCCGGGACAAGAGACAATGAGCAGTTCTTC. Protein: CASSAGTRDNEQFF.

V usage is TRBV6-5 and J usage is TRBJ1-1, with D perhaps matching TRBD1 (6 bases). V lost 5 bases to trimming and J lost 2 bases, with 12 bases between them. This CDR3 is 14 amino acids long. The germline CDR1 and CDR2 sequences are MNHEY and SVGAGI. The CDR3 coding sequence is TGTGCCAGCAGTCGGTTACAGGGAAACACTGAAGCTTTCTTT. This codes for CASSRLQGNTEAFF.

The chain joins TRBV5-6 to TRBJ2-3; 11 bases fit TRBD2. Germline V lookup: CDR1 SGHDT, CDR2 YYEEEE. With 4 bases clipped from V and 7 bases from J, the junction kept 14 bases outside the gene matches. The CDR3 sequence is 17 residues long. This chain's CDR3 is CASSPGLADFFLNTQYF. The CDR3 bases are TGTGCCAGCAGCCCGGGACTAGCGGATTTCTTTCTGAATACGCAGTATTTT.

The V gene is TRBV6-5, the J gene TRBJ2-7; D not resolved. This CDR3 has 14 amino acids. The V end lost 1 base, the J end lost 2 bases, and 9 bases lay between the germline ends. Germline V gives CDR1 MNHEY, CDR2 SVGAGI. CDR3 protein: CASSYFSATYEQYF. CDR3 DNA sequence: TGTGCCAGCAGTTACTTTTCTGCGACCTACGAGCAGTACTTC.

The V gene is TRBV28, the J gene TRBJ2-3, with 7 bases identical to TRBD2. Germline CDR1 is MDHEN and CDR2 is SYDVKM. V was clipped by 5 bases and J by 7 bases; unmatched bases: 12. The CDR3 is 15 residues long. For the CDR3, the DNA is TGTGCCAGCAGTGGAGTTGGCGGGGGACGAAATACGCAGTATTTT. Encoded protein: CASSGVGGGRNTQYF.

This chain uses TRBV29-1 with TRBJ2-3; perhaps TRBD2 as D (6 bases). The CDR3 has 14 residues. V was shortened by 1 base and J by 5 bases, with 13 bases between the two germline ends. Germline CDR1 SQVTM, CDR2 ANQGSEA. CDR3 in DNA: TGCAGCGTTGAAGGCGGGGCCGGGGGAGATACGCAGTATTTT. Protein: CSVEGGAGGDTQYF.

This chain connects TRBV4-3 to TRBJ2-3; 10 bases are shared with TRBD2. Germline lookup yields CDR1 LGHNA and CDR2 YSLEER. Germline trimming cut 0 bases from V and 4 bases from J; bases unmatched to any gene: 7. This CDR3 is 17 amino acids long. CDR3 bases: TGCGCCAGCAGCCAAGAAGGGGCTAGCGGGAGTTCAGATACGCAGTATTTT. This encodes CASSQEGASGSSDTQYF.

The chain is built from TRBV30 and TRBJ2-1; D is ambiguous. Germline CDR1 GTSNPN, CDR2 SVGIG (reference sequence). V shed 5 bases and J shed 2 bases, with 10 bases lying between them. The CDR3 sequence is 13 residues long. DNA for the CDR3: TGTGCCTGGTTTCAGGTGACCTACAATGAGCAGTTCTTC. Residues: CAWFQVTYNEQFF. Complete variable domain (other parts from reference TRBV30 and TRBJ2-1): SQTIHQWPATLVQPVGSPLSLECTVEGTSNPNLYWYRQAAGRGLQLLFYSVGIGQISSEVPQNLSASRPQDRQFILSSKKLLLSDSGFYLCAWFQVTYNEQFFGPGTRLTVL.

This sequence joins TRBV12-3 or TRBV12-4 and TRBJ1-2; 10 bases are shared with TRBD1. The CDR3 is 13 amino acids. V gave up 6 bases and J gave up 8 bases; unmatched junction bases: 6. The CDR3 nucleotides read TGTGCCAGCAGCCCAGACAGGGGGCAAGGCTACACCTTC. The encoded protein is CASSPDRGQGYTF.

In its sample, this clone was seen once. This chain connects TRBV30 to TRBJ2-7, with 8 positions matching TRBD2. Trimming took 3 bases from V and 4 from J; bases not matched to a gene: 8. This CDR3 is 14 amino acids long. The germline CDR1 and CDR2 sequences are GTSNPN and SVGIG (reference sequence). This chain's CDR3 is CAWSRGLVTYEQYF. The CDR3 region has the DNA TGTGCCTGGAGCCGGGGACTAGTGACATACGAGCAGTACTTC.

The V call is TRBV7-2, the J call TRBJ1-1, with 7 bases aligning to TRBD1. Germline V gene sequence: CDR1 SGHTA, CDR2 FQGNSA. The CDR3 sequence is 16 residues long. The junction had 9 bases not matched to a gene; V was cut back by 3 bases and J by 2 bases. The CDR3 coding sequence is TGTGCCAGCAGCTTTTACCGACAGGGCTCTAACACTGAAGCTTTCTTT. It encodes CASSFYRQGSNTEAFF.

Only one count was recorded for this clone. This chain uses TRBV7-2 with TRBJ1-6, with D possibly matching TRBD1 (5 bases). The CDR3 totals 13 residues. Germline V CDR1 and CDR2: SGHTA, FQGNSA. V was shortened by 6 bases and J by 8 bases, with 11 bases between the two germline ends. CDR3 protein: CASSSDRDSPLHF. The CDR3 nucleotides are TGTGCCAGCAGTTCTGACAGAGATTCACCCCTCCACTTT.